This entry describes one T cell receptor (beta chain). Profiled with immunoSEQ multiplex PCR; TCRdb holds only in-frame clones, not every one. The sample has 70,000 or so clones; roughly 80% are singletons. J lost 13 bases, V lost 3 bases, and 9 bases had no gene match. There are 13 residues in the CDR3. The germline V gene has CDR1 WNHNN and CDR2 SYGVQD (reference sequence). This sample was taken from a study of PD-L1 blockade in urothelial cancer. As for the study in general: Patients took up atezolizumab in the mid-2010s at 1,200 mg intravenously every 3 weeks. Analysis of blood occurred 3 weeks (second dose) and 6 weeks after treatment start.

Pretreatment and on-treatment blood mononuclear cell samples were taken, totaling between 1 and 8 time points per patient. The TCR sequence derives from a man aged 65-85 years with urothelial cancer. Sequenced material: PBMCs, taken around atezolizumab (anti-PD-L1) treatment. The chain carries TRBV10-1 and TRBJ2-3; TRBD2 agrees at 8 bases. CDR3 nucleotides: TGCGCCAGCAGTGATAGTCCCAGCGGGAGAAAGTATTTT. This translates into CASSDSPSGRKYF.